The rows below give T cell receptor beta chains drawn from one sample of a study of CXCR3-negative and CXCR3-positive naive CD8 T cells. TCRdb reprocessed the 5' RACE reads, with one entry per CDR3 protein and no DNA. The sample data list tens of thousands of distinct CDR3 sequences. The sample consisted of naive CXCR3- CD8+ T cells from blood. The receptors stem from a human donor in good health. Some clones in this sample may be carry-over from other donors' samples. CDR3s include the opening cysteine and the closing phenylalanine or tryptophan.

>TRBV6-6|17|TRBJ1-2
CASTPERTGWALDGYTF
>TRBV19|11|TRBJ1-1
CASALGGEAFF
>TRBV3-1|15|TRBJ2-5
CASSQASGAQWTQYF
>TRBV25-1|12|TRBJ2-3
CASSEYTDTQYF
>TRBV7-9|14|TRBJ2-1
CASKGGTGTNEQFF
>TRBV5-1|17|TRBJ2-1
CASSFYAGTIEGNEQFF
>TRBV29-1|13|TRBJ2-1
CSVEMDTYNEQFF
>TRBV5-6|12|TRBJ1-5
CASSLGNQPQHF
>TRBV4-1|18|TRBJ2-2
CASSQGLVSGGTAGELFF
>TRBV4-1|15|TRBJ2-1
CASSDSGTGYNEQFF
>TRBV4-1|15|TRBJ2-3
CASSQRSGGPDTQYF
>TRBV6-6|16|TRBJ2-1
CASSYSSWTGYNEQFF
>TRBV12-3/TRBV12-4|14|TRBJ2-2
CASVPGQGSGELFF
>TRBV7-9|15|TRBJ2-3
CASSPSGTSADTQYF
>TRBV5-6|16|TRBJ1-6
CASSSQESSYNSPLHF
>TRBV20-1|15|TRBJ1-5
CSATEDRGSSEPQHF
>TRBV28|16|TRBJ2-3
CASSSPQGLLADTQYF
>TRBV29-1|13|TRBJ1-4
CSSLGQGSEKLFF
>TRBV14|14|TRBJ2-2
CASSQRQYTGELFF
>TRBV19|14|TRBJ1-1
CATTTGEANTEAFF
>TRBV7-8|20|TRBJ2-3
CASRFPGTSGGGTWKDTQYF
>TRBV7-9|14|TRBJ2-7
CASSFPGQGHEQYF
>TRBV4-3|15|TRBJ2-1
CASSQDGTGAWKQFF
>TRBV27|14|TRBJ2-7
CASSLSQGHYEQYF
>TRBV13|15|TRBJ2-7
CASSFGPGRRNEQYF
>TRBV12-3/TRBV12-4|15|TRBJ2-5
CASSLVRPVQETQYF
>TRBV28|11|TRBJ2-3
CASSAADTQYF
>TRBV3-1|13|TRBJ2-2
CASSLPGTGELFF
>TRBV7-9|15|TRBJ2-7
CASSYPSGFPPEQYF
>TRBV7-2|18|TRBJ2-7
CASSSSLGAGDSYNEQFF
>TRBV29-1|11|TRBJ1-2
CSAYKSGGYTF
>TRBV29-1|19|TRBJ1-2
CSVEDLVTWGSIRGYGYTF
>TRBV5-6|19|TRBJ2-7
CASSFGLAGGLSSYNEQFF
>TRBV6-6|15|TRBJ2-7
CASSYSSSGSYEQYF
>TRBV7-9|15|TRBJ2-1
CASRWAGGSYNEQFF
>TRBV28|14|TRBJ1-1
CASSFRGLNTEAFF
>TRBV5-4|14|TRBJ2-7
CASSPGGSSYEQYF
>TRBV29-1|13|TRBJ1-1
CSEKTGSGTEAFF
>TRBV19|15|TRBJ2-5
CASSVRTSGGETQYF
>TRBV11-2|15|TRBJ2-2
CASSLVPQGLRELFF
>TRBV7-9|16|TRBJ1-5
CASSLVGTGNNQPQHF
>TRBV25-1|13|TRBJ2-1
CASRLAGSDEQFF
>TRBV12-3/TRBV12-4|15|TRBJ2-5
CASRSTGAYQETQYF
>TRBV28|13|TRBJ2-7
CASSLPAYYEQYF
>TRBV20-1|16|TRBJ1-3
CSAIGVQAETGNTIYF
>TRBV14|18|TRBJ2-1
CASSQDLSRWTGVGEQFF
>TRBV7-2|15|TRBJ2-3
CASSQGTTSTDTKYF